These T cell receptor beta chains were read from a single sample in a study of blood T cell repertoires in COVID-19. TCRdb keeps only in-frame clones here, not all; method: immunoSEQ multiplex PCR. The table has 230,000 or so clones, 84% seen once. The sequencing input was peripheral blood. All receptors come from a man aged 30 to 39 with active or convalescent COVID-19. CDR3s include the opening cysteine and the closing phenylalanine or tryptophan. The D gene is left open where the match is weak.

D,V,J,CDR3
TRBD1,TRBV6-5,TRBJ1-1,CASRRQGSPTEAFF
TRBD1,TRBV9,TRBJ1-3,CASSGRQGSSGNTIYF
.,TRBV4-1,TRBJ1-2,CASSQAGGASLNYGYTF
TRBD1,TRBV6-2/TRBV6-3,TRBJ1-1,CASSGTANTEAFF
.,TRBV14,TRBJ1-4,CASSQGPSLNEKLFF
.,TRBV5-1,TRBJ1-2,CASARAGESYGYTF
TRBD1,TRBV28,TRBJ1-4,CASRGVPGQGLTTNEKLFF
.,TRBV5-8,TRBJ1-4,CASSLEGGFNEKLFF
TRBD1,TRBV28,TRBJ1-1,CASSRDRGPAEAFF
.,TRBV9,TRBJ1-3,CASSVGVTGGNTIYF